Below are 20 T cell receptor beta chains sequenced from a single sample in a study of T cells in Graves' hyperthyroidism and ophthalmopathy. RNA transcripts provided the source from which TCR beta CDR3 regions were amplified. Researchers ran a first-round RT-PCR on the TCR CDR3 using the HTBI primer set. TCRdb used MiXCR to reprocess the multiplex PCR reads, holding one entry per CDR3 protein. This table holds hundreds of thousands of distinct CDR3 sequences, about 14% found once. Sequenced material: blood. These receptors were taken from a woman aged 40 to 50 with Graves' ophthalmopathy.

As DNA, the CDR3 is TGTGCCAGCAGCGCCCGGGACGCCATCTACGAGCAGTACTTC. Amino acids: CASSARDAIYEQYF. The chain employs TRBV9 and TRBJ2-7; either TRBD1 or TRBD2 may fit D (5 bases each). The V end lost 3 bases, the J end lost 3 bases, and 13 bases lay between the germline ends. There are 14 residues in the CDR3. The germline V gene encodes CDR1 SGDLS and CDR2 YYNGEE.

This clonotype was recorded many times. The chain recombines TRBV2 with TRBJ2-2; 10 nucleotides agree with TRBD2. Germline values: CDR1 SNHLY, CDR2 FYNNEI. The CDR3 contains 15 residues. V gave up 3 bases and J gave up 4 bases; unmatched junction bases: 2. CDR3 DNA: TGTGCCAGCAGTGAGGCTAGCGGGAGCACCGGGGAGCTGTTTTTT. It codes for CASSEASGSTGELFF.

This clonotype was counted ten times or more. The genes are TRBV29-1 and TRBJ2-5; the D gene could be TRBD1 or TRBD2 (6 bases each). This CDR3 has 14 amino acids. The ends were cut back, 4 bases at V and 0 bases at J, with 12 bases in the middle. The germline V gene encodes CDR1 SQVTM and CDR2 ANQGSEA. Here the CDR3 DNA reads TGCAGCGTTGGGATAGGGGGGAACCAAGAGACCCAGTACTTC. This encodes CSVGIGGNQETQYF.

The chain joins TRBV5-5 to TRBJ1-1, with no clear D. The CDR3 loop spans 15 amino acids. Trimming took off 0 bases at V and 7 bases at J, with 16 bases between the two ends. Germline CDR1 and CDR2: SGHKS and YYEKEE (reference sequence). CDR3 region: CASSLGPGASREAFF. The CDR3 coding sequence is TGTGCCAGCAGCTTGGGTCCGGGAGCGTCCCGTGAAGCTTTCTTT. Together with reference TRBV5-5 and TRBJ1-1, the CDR3 gives the full variable domain: DAGVTQSPTHLIKTRGQQVTLRCSPISGHKSVSWYQQVLGQGPQFIFQYYEKEERGRGNFPDRFSARQFPNYSSELNVNALLLGDSALYLCASSLGPGASREAFFGQGTRLTVV.

This clonotype came up many times. The chain is built from TRBV15 and TRBJ2-5; D call uncertain. Trimming stripped 0 bases from V and 5 bases from J, with 10 bases between. There are 14 residues in the CDR3. The germline V gene encodes CDR1 LNHNV and CDR2 YYDKDF (reference sequence). The CDR3 DNA reads TGTGCCACCAGCAGAGACCCCTCCAGGGAGACCCAGTACTTC. Its protein product is CATSRDPSRETQYF.

This clonotype has a handful of counts. The CDR3 sequence is CASSVGSGAVEQYF. The CDR3 bases are TGTGCCAGCAGTGTAGGTAGCGGAGCCGTCGAGCAGTACTTC. V gene TRBV6-1 combines with J gene TRBJ2-7; maybe TRBD2 (6 bases). The germline V and J ends were trimmed by 4 bases and 6 bases, with 16 bases remaining between them. The germline V gene has CDR1 MNHNS and CDR2 SASEGT. CDR3 size: 14 residues.

This clonotype was counted many times. The V call is TRBV7-2, the J call TRBJ2-7, with TRBD2 as a possible D gene (6 bases). Trimming pared 5 bases from V and 3 bases from J, leaving 14 bases between. The CDR3 extends over 14 amino acids. Germline loops: CDR1 SGHTA, CDR2 FQGNSA. CDR3 sequence: CASSQTPGLYEQYF. The DNA for the CDR3 is TGTGCCAGCAGCCAGACTCCGGGACTCTACGAGCAGTACTTC.

This clonotype was picked up many times. The chain recombines TRBV27 with TRBJ2-7; weak D call: TRBD2 (5 bases). The length of the CDR3 is 15 residues. Germline loops: CDR1 MNHEY, CDR2 SMNVEV (reference sequence). The V end was cut by 7 bases, the J end by 4 bases, with 20 bases between. The CDR3 protein is CASTPLRGPPYEQYF. CDR3 coding DNA: TGTGCCAGCACCCCCCTCCGAGGGCCTCCTTACGAGCAGTACTTC.

The genes are TRBV12-3 or TRBV12-4 and TRBJ1-5; D call uncertain. The length of the CDR3 is 13 residues. V lost 7 bases to trimming and J lost 5 bases, with 12 bases between them. The CDR3 DNA reads TGTGCCAGCACCCCCATGGGAGATCAGCCCCAGCATTTT. Its protein product is CASTPMGDQPQHF.

The chain couples TRBV11-2 to TRBJ2-2; D gene unclear. V lost 3 bases and J lost 4, with 6 bases in between. The CDR3 length is 13 residues. The germline CDR1 and CDR2 sequences are SGHAT and FQNNGV. CDR3 sequence reads: CASSFFSTGELFF. The CDR3, as DNA: TGTGCCAGCAGCTTTTTTAGCACCGGGGAGCTGTTTTTT.

This clonotype has ten or more counts. The rearrangement links TRBV29-1 to TRBJ2-4; a possible D gene is TRBD1 (6 bases). V was shortened by 7 bases and J by 3 bases, with 16 bases between the two germline ends. Germline CDR1 and CDR2: SQVTM and ANQGSEA. The CDR3 is 14 residues long. This chain's CDR3 is CSARGGLGKNIQYF. The DNA of the CDR3 is TGCAGCGCCCGAGGGGGATTGGGCAAAAACATTCAGTACTTC.

The chain couples TRBV27 to TRBJ1-6; unclear D gene. V shed 1 base and J shed 9 bases, with 10 bases lying between them. CDR1 and CDR2 from the germline V gene are MNHEY and SMNVEV (reference sequence). The CDR3 has 14 residues. The CDR3, as DNA: TGTGCCAGCAGTTTATTCACAGTCGGTTCACCCCTCCACTTT. This codes for CASSLFTVGSPLHF.

The chain uses TRBV28 and TRBJ1-2; D is perhaps TRBD1 (6 bases). The V gene lost 8 bases and the J gene lost 7 bases, with 20 bases spanning the gap. The CDR3 is 14 amino acids. Germline CDR1 MDHEN, CDR2 SYDVKM. Here the CDR3 reads CASLGGTRVRGYTF. Written as DNA, the CDR3 is TGTGCCAGCCTAGGGGGGACAAGGGTACGTGGCTACACCTTC.

This clonotype was observed a few times. The CDR3 DNA sequence: TGTGCCAGCAGCCCATCAAGATACACAGATACGCAGTATTTT. Amino acids: CASSPSRYTDTQYF. This chain links TRBV7-2 with TRBJ2-3, with no clear D. Germline V gives CDR1 SGHTA, CDR2 FQGNSA. The V end was cut by 5 bases, the J end by 2 bases, with 11 bases between. The CDR3 spans 14 residues. Full variable domain (remainder filled in from reference TRBV7-2 and TRBJ2-3): GAGVSQSPSNKVTEKGKDVELRCDPISGHTALYWYRQSLGQGLEFLIYFQGNSAPDKSGLPSDRFSAERTGGSVSTLTIQRTQQEDSAVYLCASSPSRYTDTQYFGPGTRLTVL.

This clonotype was observed at least ten times. The rearrangement links TRBV29-1 to TRBJ1-2, with a weak D call TRBD1 (5 bases). The CDR3 covers 15 residues. V was clipped by 0 bases and J by 5 bases, with 16 bases between them. The V gene's germline CDR1 is SQVTM and CDR2 ANQGSEA. The CDR3 region has the DNA TGCAGCGTTGAAGAGTGGGGGGAGGCCCATTATGGCTACACCTTC. Protein: CSVEEWGEAHYGYTF.

This clonotype was detected ten times or more. The chain links TRBV10-3 to TRBJ2-2; 13 bases line up with TRBD2. This CDR3 region has 18 residues. V trimming: 6 bases; J trimming: 0 bases; junction bases outside the gene matches: 7. The germline gives CDR1 ENHRY, CDR2 SYGVKD. CDR3 in amino acids: CAIRRLAGGLTNTGELFF. The CDR3 DNA is TGTGCCATCAGAAGACTAGCGGGGGGTCTCACGAACACCGGGGAGCTGTTTTTT.

As regards this clonotype: A much larger clone sits a single nucleotide away, making a read error possible. Likely a read error: the CDR3 ends without its conserved phenylalanine or tryptophan. The chain joins TRBV15 to TRBJ1-5; D is unresolved. The CDR3 is made up of 12 amino acids. V dropped 3 bases and J dropped 5 bases, with 5 bases sitting between them. The germline gives CDR1 LNHNV, CDR2 YYDKDF (reference sequence). The CDR3, as DNA: TGTGCCACCAGCAGGCCTTATCAGCCCCAGCATTTA. Encoded protein: CATSRPYQPQHL.

This clonotype was seen many times. CDR3 sequence reads: CSAPRQRAIEQYF. The CDR3 bases are TGCAGTGCCCCTAGACAGAGGGCCATCGAGCAGTACTTC. This chain connects TRBV20-1 to TRBJ2-7; D is possibly TRBD1 or TRBD2 (5 bases each). The ends were cut back, 6 bases at V and 6 bases at J, with 18 bases in the middle. CDR3 length equals 13 residues. CDR1 is DFQATT, CDR2 SNEGSKA, per germline (reference sequence).

This clonotype was recorded at least ten times. The V and J genes are TRBV7-9 and TRBJ1-1; the D gene is possibly TRBD1 (5 bases). Germline V gene lookup returns CDR1 SEHNR and CDR2 FQNEAQ (reference sequence). The CDR3 contains 14 residues. Trimming took 10 bases from V and 3 from J, leaving 18 bases between them. The chain's CDR3 is CATLRGRGDTEAFF. DNA for the CDR3: TGTGCCACCCTTCGCGGGCGGGGGGACACTGAAGCTTTCTTT.

This clonotype was picked up many times. This rearrangement joins TRBV12-3 or TRBV12-4 to TRBJ2-7; D possibly uses TRBD1 or TRBD2 (5 bases each). V was pared by 8 bases and J by 7 bases, with 21 bases between. The CDR3 runs 14 residues. CDR3 protein: CASRSLFGTKEQYF. In nucleotides, the CDR3 is TGTGCCAGCCGTTCCCTTTTCGGGACGAAAGAGCAGTACTTC.